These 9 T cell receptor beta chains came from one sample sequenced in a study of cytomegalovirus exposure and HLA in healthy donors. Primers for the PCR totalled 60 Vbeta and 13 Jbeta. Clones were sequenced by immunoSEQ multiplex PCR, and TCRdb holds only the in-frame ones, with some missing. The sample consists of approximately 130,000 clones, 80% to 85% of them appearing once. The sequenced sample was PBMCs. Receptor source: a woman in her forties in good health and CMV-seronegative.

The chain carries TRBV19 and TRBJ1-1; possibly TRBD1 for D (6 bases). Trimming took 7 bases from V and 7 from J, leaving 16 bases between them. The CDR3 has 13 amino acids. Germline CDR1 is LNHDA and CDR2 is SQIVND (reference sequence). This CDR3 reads CASTLKVTGEAFF. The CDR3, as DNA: TGTGCCAGTACCTTAAAAGTGACAGGTGAAGCTTTCTTT.

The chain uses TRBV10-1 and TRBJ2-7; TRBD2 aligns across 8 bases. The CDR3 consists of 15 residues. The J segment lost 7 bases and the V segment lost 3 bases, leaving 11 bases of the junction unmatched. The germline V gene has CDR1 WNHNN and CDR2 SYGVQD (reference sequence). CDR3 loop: CASSDGGSGRQEQYF. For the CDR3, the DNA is TGCGCCAGCAGTGACGGGGGAAGCGGGAGACAAGAGCAGTACTTC.

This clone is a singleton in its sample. The CDR3 region has the DNA TGTGCCAGTAGTGCCTGGACAGCGGACACTGAAGCTTTCTTT. As protein: CASSAWTADTEAFF. The J gene is TRBJ1-1, the V gene TRBV19; D is perhaps TRBD1 (6 bases). The CDR3 runs to 14 residues. The germline CDR1 and CDR2 sequences are LNHDA and SQIVND (reference sequence). The V end was cut by 5 bases, the J end by 3 bases, with 13 bases between.

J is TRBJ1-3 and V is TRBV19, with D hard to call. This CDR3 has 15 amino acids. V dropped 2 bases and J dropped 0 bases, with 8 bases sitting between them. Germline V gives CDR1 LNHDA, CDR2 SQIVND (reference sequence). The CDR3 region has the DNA TGTGCCAGTAGTATATTGGCAGGCTCTGGAAACACCATATATTTT. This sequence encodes CASSILAGSGNTIYF.

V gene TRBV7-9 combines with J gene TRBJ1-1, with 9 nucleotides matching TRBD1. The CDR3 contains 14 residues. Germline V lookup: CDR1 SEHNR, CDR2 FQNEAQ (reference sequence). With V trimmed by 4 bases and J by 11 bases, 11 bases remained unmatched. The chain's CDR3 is CASSSFTGQGLAFF. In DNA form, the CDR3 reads TGTGCCAGCAGCTCCTTTACGGGACAGGGTTTGGCTTTCTTT. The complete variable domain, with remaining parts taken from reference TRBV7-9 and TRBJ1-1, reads DTGVSQNPRHKITKRGQNVTFRCDPISEHNRLYWYRQTLGQGPEFLTYFQNEAQLEKSRLLSDRFSAERPKGSFSTLEIQRTEQGDSAMYLCASSSFTGQGLAFFGQGTRLTVV.

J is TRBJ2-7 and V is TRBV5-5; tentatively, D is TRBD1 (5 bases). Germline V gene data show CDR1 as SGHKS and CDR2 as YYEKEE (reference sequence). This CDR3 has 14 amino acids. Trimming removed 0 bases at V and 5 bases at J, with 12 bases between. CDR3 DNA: TGTGCCAGCAGCTTGGCAGGGCAGGTCAACGAGCAGTACTTC. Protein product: CASSLAGQVNEQYF. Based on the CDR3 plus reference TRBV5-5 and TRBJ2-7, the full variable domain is DAGVTQSPTHLIKTRGQQVTLRCSPISGHKSVSWYQQVLGQGPQFIFQYYEKEERGRGNFPDRFSARQFPNYSSELNVNALLLGDSALYLCASSLAGQVNEQYFGPGTRLTVT.

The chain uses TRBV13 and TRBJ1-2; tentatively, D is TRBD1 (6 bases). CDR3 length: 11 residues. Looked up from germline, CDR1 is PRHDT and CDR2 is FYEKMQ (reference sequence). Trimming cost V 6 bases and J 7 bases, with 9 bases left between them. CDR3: CASRGATGYTF. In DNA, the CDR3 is TGTGCCAGCAGGGGGGCCACTGGCTACACCTTC.

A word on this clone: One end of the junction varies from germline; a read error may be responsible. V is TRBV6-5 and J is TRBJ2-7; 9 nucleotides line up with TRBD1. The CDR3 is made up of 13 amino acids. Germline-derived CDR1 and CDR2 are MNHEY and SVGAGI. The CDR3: CASSNSNRGRRYF. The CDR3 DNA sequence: TGTGCCAGCAGTAACTCAAACAGGGGGCGACGGTACTTC.

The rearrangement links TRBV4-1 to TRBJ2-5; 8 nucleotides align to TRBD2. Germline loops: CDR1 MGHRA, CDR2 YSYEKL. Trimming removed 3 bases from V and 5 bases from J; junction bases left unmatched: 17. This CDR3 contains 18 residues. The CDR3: CASSHGGRGGGTTETQYF. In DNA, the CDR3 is TGCGCCAGCAGCCATGGGGGACGGGGGGGCGGTACGACGGAGACCCAGTACTTC.